The clone carrying this T cell receptor (beta chain) was seen a handful of times. The data stem from a study of early T cells in non-severe SARS-CoV-2 infection. Whole-study context: Chains stayed unpaired after sequencing of bulk RNA from unsorted whole blood.

The germline gives CDR1 SGDLS, CDR2 YYNGEE. J gave up 4 bases and V 5 bases, and 7 bases lay outside the gene matches. The CDR3 extends over 16 amino acids. Tagging with unique molecular identifiers was applied to individual cDNA molecules. Using its own MiXCR run on the 5' RACE reads, TCRdb lists one record per CDR3 protein. The table shows some 41,000 distinct CDR3 sequences, with around 6.1% occurring only once. The chain recombines TRBV9 with TRBJ2-3; the match to TRBD2 covers 13 bases. This receptor was obtained from an adult who was a healthcare worker with PCR-confirmed SARS-CoV-2 infection or an uninfected control (not recorded which). Sequences were obtained from whole blood. CDR3 bases: TGTGCCAGCAGAGAACTAGCGGGGGGGCTGGCAGATACGCAGTATTTT. It encodes CASRELAGGLADTQYF.